This record covers a single TCR beta chain. TCRdb analysed the RT-PCR reads with MiXCR anew, one entry per CDR3 protein. The sample shows about 680,000 distinct CDR3 sequences, 13% to 15% of them seen only once. This CDR3 region has 15 residues. Germline V gives CDR1 GTSNPN, CDR2 SVGIG (reference sequence). V was shortened by 1 base and J by 7 bases, with 14 bases between the two germline ends. Input material: memory CD4+ T cells from blood. The receptor comes from a female donor in good health, serving as a healthy control. The rearrangement uses TRBV30 and TRBJ1-6, with D hard to call. The CDR3 sequence is CAWSAGSPGNSPLHF. CDR3 sequence (DNA): TGTGCCTGGAGTGCGGGTAGTCCGGGGAATTCACCCCTCCACTTT.